The entry below gives a single T cell receptor (beta chain) sequence along with its context. Trimming removed 5 bases from V and 2 bases from J; junction bases left unmatched: 10. The CDR3 length is 16 residues. Germline V CDR1 and CDR2: MDHEN, SYDVKM. The sample is drawn from a study of cytomegalovirus exposure and HLA in healthy donors. A multiplex PCR was run with 60 Vbeta primers and 13 Jbeta primers. Clones were sequenced by immunoSEQ multiplex PCR, and TCRdb holds only the in-frame ones, with some missing. The sample has about 180,000 clones; 60% to 85% are singletons. The chain combines TRBV28 with TRBJ2-3, with TRBD2 matching over 7 bases. The clonotype comes from a man aged 18 to 30 in good health and CMV-seronegative. The sequenced material came from PBMCs. The CDR3 sequence is CASSPRDGGNTDTQYF. In DNA form, the CDR3 reads TGTGCCAGCAGTCCTAGGGACGGGGGGAACACAGATACGCAGTATTTT.